This TCR beta chain was sequenced during a study of technical replicates of blood from a handful of donors. Sequenced by immunoSEQ multiplex PCR; TCRdb stores in-frame clones only, minus some. Here the sample spans about 62,000 clones, roughly 98% being singletons. The CDR3 is 16 residues long. V lost 2 bases and J lost 2; bases outside the gene matches: 7. Germline lookup yields CDR1 SGDLS and CDR2 YYNGEE. The sample taken for sequencing was T cells isolated from PBMCs. The chain links TRBV9 to TRBJ1-5; TRBD1 matches 7 bases. The sequence was obtained from a human donor in good health. Here the CDR3 DNA reads TGTGCCAGCAGCGTGGAGACAGGGTTGGGCAATCAGCCCCAGCATTTT. This gives the protein CASSVETGLGNQPQHF.